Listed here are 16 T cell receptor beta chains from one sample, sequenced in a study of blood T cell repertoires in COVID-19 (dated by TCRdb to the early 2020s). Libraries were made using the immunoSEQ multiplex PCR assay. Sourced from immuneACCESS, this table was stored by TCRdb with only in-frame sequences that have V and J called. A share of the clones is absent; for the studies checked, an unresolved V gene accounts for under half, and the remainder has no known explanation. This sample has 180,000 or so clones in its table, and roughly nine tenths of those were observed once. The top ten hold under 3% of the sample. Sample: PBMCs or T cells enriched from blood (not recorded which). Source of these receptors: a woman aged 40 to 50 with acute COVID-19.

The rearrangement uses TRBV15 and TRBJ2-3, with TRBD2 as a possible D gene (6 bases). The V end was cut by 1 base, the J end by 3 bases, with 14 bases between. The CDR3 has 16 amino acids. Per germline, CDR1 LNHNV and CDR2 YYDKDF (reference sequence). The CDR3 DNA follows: TGTGCCACCAGCAGAGGCGGGACGGGGAGAACAGATACGCAGTATTTT. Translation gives CATSRGGTGRTDTQYF.

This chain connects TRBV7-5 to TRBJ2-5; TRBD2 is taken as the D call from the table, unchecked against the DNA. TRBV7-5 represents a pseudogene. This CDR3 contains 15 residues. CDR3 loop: CVRSFPPGSRETQYF. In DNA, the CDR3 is TGTGTCAGAAGCTTTCCCCCGGGGAGCAGAGAGACCCAGTACTTC.

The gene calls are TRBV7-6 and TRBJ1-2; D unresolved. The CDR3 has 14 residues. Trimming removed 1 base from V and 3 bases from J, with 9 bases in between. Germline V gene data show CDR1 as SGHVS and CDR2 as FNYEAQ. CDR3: CASSLDNGDYGYTF. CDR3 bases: TGTGCCAGCAGCTTAGACAACGGAGACTATGGCTACACCTTC.

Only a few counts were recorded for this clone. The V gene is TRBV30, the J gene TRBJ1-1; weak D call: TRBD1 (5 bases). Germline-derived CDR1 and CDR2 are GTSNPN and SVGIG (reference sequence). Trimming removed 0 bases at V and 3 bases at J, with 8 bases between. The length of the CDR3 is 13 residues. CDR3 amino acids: CAWSVWGDTEAFF. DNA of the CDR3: TGTGCCTGGAGTGTTTGGGGGGACACTGAAGCTTTCTTT.

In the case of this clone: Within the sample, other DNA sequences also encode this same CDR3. The DNA for the CDR3 is TGTGCCTGGAGTCAGGGGGCTGGGGCCAACGTCCTGACTTTC. This sequence encodes CAWSQGAGANVLTF. The chain couples TRBV30 to TRBJ2-6, with 7 bases matching TRBD1. CDR3 length: 14 amino acids. V shed 2 bases and J 2 bases; nucleotides not matched to a gene: 0. Germline CDR1 is GTSNPN and CDR2 is SVGIG (reference sequence).

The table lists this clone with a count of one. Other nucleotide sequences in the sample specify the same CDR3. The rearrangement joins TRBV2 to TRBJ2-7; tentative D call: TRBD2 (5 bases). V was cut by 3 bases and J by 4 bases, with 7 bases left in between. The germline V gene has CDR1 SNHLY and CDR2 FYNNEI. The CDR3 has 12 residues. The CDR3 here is CASSDRGYEQYF. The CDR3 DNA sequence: TGTGCCAGCAGTGATCGGGGATACGAGCAGTACTTC.

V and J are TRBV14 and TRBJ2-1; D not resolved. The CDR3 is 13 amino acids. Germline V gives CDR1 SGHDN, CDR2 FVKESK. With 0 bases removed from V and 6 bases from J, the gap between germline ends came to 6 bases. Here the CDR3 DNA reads TGTGCCAGCAGCCAAGACAGGATCAATGAGCAGTTCTTC. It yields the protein CASSQDRINEQFF.

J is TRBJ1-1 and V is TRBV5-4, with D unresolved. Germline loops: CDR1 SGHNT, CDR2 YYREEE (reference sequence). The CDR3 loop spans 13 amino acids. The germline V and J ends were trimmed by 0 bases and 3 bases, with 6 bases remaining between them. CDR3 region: CASSLARDTEAFF. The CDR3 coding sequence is TGTGCCAGCAGCTTGGCGAGGGACACTGAAGCTTTCTTT.

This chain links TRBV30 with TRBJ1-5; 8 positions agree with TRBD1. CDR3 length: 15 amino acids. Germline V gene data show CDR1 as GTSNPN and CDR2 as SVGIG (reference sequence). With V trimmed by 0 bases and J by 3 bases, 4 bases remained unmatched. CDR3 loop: CAWSVGQGLNQPQHF. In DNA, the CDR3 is TGTGCCTGGAGTGTCGGACAGGGCCTCAATCAGCCCCAGCATTTT.

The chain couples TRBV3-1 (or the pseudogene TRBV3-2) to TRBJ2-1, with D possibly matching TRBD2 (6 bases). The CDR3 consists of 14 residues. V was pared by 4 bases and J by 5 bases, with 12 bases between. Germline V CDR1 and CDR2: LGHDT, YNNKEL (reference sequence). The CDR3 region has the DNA TGTGCCAGCAGCCGGGCGGGACGGGACAATGAGCAGTTCTTC. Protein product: CASSRAGRDNEQFF.

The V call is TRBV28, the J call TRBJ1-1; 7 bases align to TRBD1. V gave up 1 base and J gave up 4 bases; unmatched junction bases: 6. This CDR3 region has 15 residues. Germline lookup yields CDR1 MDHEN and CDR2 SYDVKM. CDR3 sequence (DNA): TGTGCCAGCAGTTTATCACAGGGGCTGAGCACTGAAGCTTTCTTT. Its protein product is CASSLSQGLSTEAFF.

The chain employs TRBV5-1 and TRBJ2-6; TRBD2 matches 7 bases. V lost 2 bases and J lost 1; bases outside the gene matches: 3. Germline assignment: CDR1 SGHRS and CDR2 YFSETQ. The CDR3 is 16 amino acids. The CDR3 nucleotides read TGCGCCAGCAGCTTAACGGGGGGTTCTGGGGCCAACGTCCTGACTTTC. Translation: CASSLTGGSGANVLTF.

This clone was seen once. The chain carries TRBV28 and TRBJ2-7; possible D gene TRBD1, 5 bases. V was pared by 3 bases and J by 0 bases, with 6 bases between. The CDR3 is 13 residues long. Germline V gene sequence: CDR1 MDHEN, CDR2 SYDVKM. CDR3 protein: CASSFQGSYEQYF. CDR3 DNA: TGTGCCAGCAGTTTTCAGGGCTCCTACGAGCAGTACTTC.

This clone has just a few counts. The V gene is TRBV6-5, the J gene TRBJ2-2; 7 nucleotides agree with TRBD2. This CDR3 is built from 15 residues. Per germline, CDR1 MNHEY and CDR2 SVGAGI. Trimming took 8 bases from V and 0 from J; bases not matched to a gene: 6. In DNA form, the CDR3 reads TGTGCCAGCGGAAAACTAGCGTCGAACACCGGGGAGCTGTTTTTT. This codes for CASGKLASNTGELFF.

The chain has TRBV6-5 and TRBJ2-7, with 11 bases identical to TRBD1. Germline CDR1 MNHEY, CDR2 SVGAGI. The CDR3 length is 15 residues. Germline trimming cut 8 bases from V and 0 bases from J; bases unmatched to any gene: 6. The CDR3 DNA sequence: TGTGCCAGCTGGAAAGGACAGGGGGCCTCCTACGAGCAGTACTTC. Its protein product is CASWKGQGASYEQYF.

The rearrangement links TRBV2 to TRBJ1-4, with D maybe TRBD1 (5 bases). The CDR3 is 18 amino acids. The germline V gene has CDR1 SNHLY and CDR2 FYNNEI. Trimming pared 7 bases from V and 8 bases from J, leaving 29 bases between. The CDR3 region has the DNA TGTGCCAGCACCGAGGAGGGTGATCTGACAGACGTGGAGGAAAAACTGTTTTTT. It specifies CASTEEGDLTDVEEKLFF.